The present TCR beta chain was sequenced within a study of cytomegalovirus exposure and HLA in healthy donors. About the study: The 90 to 150 validation repertoires were produced on the same platform as the roughly 660 repertoires of the first cohort. This was reported in a later analysis.

V was trimmed by 5 bases and J by 0 bases, leaving 11 bases between them. This CDR3 contains 15 residues. Germline CDR1 reads SSHAT; CDR2 reads FNYEAQ (reference sequence). About this clone itself: Antigen: not known.

Study-level points and caveats: Among TCR beta chains, those listed as cytomegalovirus-associated numbered over 150. The classifier reportedly diagnosed cytomegalovirus status with high sensitivity and specificity.

The method was immunoSEQ multiplex PCR; TCRdb's version includes in-frame clones alone and lacks a portion of them. In the table there are 250,000 or so clones, around 89% of which are singletons. This TCR derives from a woman under 30 in good health and CMV-seronegative. The sample taken for sequencing was PBMCs. The rearrangement links TRBV7-7 to TRBJ2-1; D possibly corresponds to TRBD1 (6 bases). The chain's CDR3 is CASSKGQSSYNEQFF. The DNA for the CDR3 is TGTGCCAGCAGCAAGGGACAAAGCTCCTACAATGAGCAGTTCTTC.